This T cell receptor (beta chain) stems from a study of T cell responses to AZD1222 COVID-19 vaccine. This CDR3 comprises 14 residues. Germline loops: CDR1 SGHTA, CDR2 FQGNSA. J gave up 8 bases and V 4 bases, and 10 bases lay outside the gene matches. Assay used: immunoSEQ multiplex PCR; TCRdb lists only in-frame clones, some missing. Among 150,000 to 200,000 clones listed, roughly 88% were seen once. Comments on this clone: Its antigen is not identified.

Findings and limits, study-wide: Of the AZD1222 recipients, only 5 to 7 were seropositive at baseline. Donors were chiefly white British, with a greater number of females, and clonal diversity was perhaps underestimated. Spike-specific TCR breadth and depth went up after people got two AZD1222 doses.

Combined were second doses at about 4 or about 12 weeks. The chain joins TRBV7-2 to TRBJ1-1; 7 nucleotides align to TRBD1. The source material was peripheral blood, sampled 28 days after the second AZD1222 dose. The sequence came from an adult who received the AZD1222 COVID-19 vaccine. The CDR3 reads CASSSQSEGAEAFF. CDR3 DNA: TGTGCCAGCAGCTCCCAGTCGGAGGGGGCGGAAGCTTTCTTT.